This is a list of T cell receptor beta chains from one sample in a study of blood T cell repertoires in COVID-19. Profiled with immunoSEQ multiplex PCR; TCRdb holds only in-frame clones, not every one. The repertoire holds about 260,000 clones, with 84% as singletons. Source material: peripheral blood. The source of these receptors is a man in his fifties or sixties with acute or convalescent COVID-19. CDR3s include the opening cysteine and the closing phenylalanine or tryptophan. Fields, in order: D gene, J gene, clone size, V gene, CDR3 protein, CDR3 DNA. The D gene is left open where the match is weak. The size field is filled for only some rows; it gives once, few, many or a size class.

TRBD2,TRBJ2-1,once,TRBV11-1,CASSQTSGGGGEQFF,TGTGCCAGCAGCCAGACTAGCGGGGGGGGCGGTGAGCAGTTCTTC
NA,TRBJ2-7,NA,TRBV7-8,CASSLEAGAYEQYF,TGTGCCAGCAGCTTAGAGGCAGGCGCCTACGAGCAGTACTTC
NA,TRBJ1-1,NA,TRBV6-4,CASSDEGGTEAFF,TGTGCCAGCAGTGACGAGGGGGGGACTGAAGCTTTCTTT
NA,TRBJ1-1,NA,TRBV27,CASGGDLMNTEAFF,TGTGCCAGCGGGGGGGATTTGATGAACACTGAAGCTTTCTTT
TRBD1,TRBJ2-2,NA,TRBV7-9,CASSLRGQANTGELFF,TGTGCCAGCAGCTTAAGGGGACAGGCCAACACCGGGGAGCTGTTTTTT
NA,TRBJ1-2,NA,TRBV7-2,CASSLDSGGYYGYTF,TGTGCCAGCAGCTTAGATTCTGGCGGGTACTATGGCTACACCTTC
NA,TRBJ2-5,NA,TRBV5-1,CASATGGAAETQYF,TGCGCCAGCGCAACAGGTGGGGCAGCTGAGACCCAGTACTTC
NA,TRBJ2-3,NA,TRBV19,CASSIPGGDTQYF,TGTGCCAGTAGTATTCCCGGGGGAGATACGCAGTATTTT
NA,TRBJ2-7,NA,TRBV29-1,CSVARTSSSYEQYF,TGCAGCGTTGCCCGGACTTCTAGCTCCTACGAGCAGTACTTC
TRBD1,TRBJ1-2,NA,TRBV5-4,CASSHAGTEYGYTF,TGTGCCAGCAGCCATGCCGGGACAGAATATGGCTACACCTTC
TRBD2,TRBJ2-3,NA,TRBV10-3,CAISDERETDTQYF,TGTGCCATCAGTGACGAGCGGGAGACAGATACGCAGTATTTT
TRBD2,TRBJ2-7,NA,TRBV6-6,CASSYSGGGYEQYF,TGTGCCAGCAGTTACTCGGGGGGAGGGTACGAGCAGTACTTC
TRBD2,TRBJ2-1,NA,TRBV29-1,CSVDAGGDNEQFF,TGCAGCGTTGATGCGGGAGGTGATAATGAGCAGTTCTTC
TRBD1,TRBJ2-6,NA,TRBV11-2,CASSLRTGDSGANVLTF,TGTGCCAGCAGCTTAAGGACAGGCGACTCTGGGGCCAACGTCCTGACTTTC
TRBD1,TRBJ1-1,NA,TRBV3-1/TRBV3-2,CASSPLGTGAYGEAFF,TGTGCCAGCAGCCCCCTCGGGACAGGGGCTTATGGAGAAGCTTTCTTT
TRBD1,TRBJ1-2,NA,TRBV5-1,CASSPGQGGNYGYTF,TGCGCCAGCAGCCCGGGACAGGGGGGAAACTATGGCTACACCTTC
NA,TRBJ2-7,NA,TRBV5-8,CASRAGTTPPYEQYF,TGTGCCAGCAGGGCTGGGACAACTCCTCCCTACGAGCAGTACTTC
TRBD1,TRBJ2-5,NA,TRBV19,CASSTGTGQTGTQYF,TGTGCCAGTAGTACGGGGACAGGCCAAACCGGGACCCAGTACTTC
NA,TRBJ2-3,NA,TRBV7-2,CASSLVSIDTQYF,TGTGCCAGCAGCTTAGTTTCCATAGATACGCAGTATTTT
NA,TRBJ1-5,NA,TRBV14,CASSQDGPNSNQPQHF,TGTGCCAGCAGCCAAGATGGTCCTAATAGCAATCAGCCCCAGCATTTT
NA,TRBJ2-5,NA,TRBV9,CASSVSGEETQYF,TGTGCCAGCAGCGTCTCGGGGGAAGAGACCCAGTACTTC
NA,TRBJ1-5,NA,TRBV6-5,CASRVRNQSNQPQHF,TGTGCCAGCAGAGTGCGGAACCAGAGCAATCAGCCCCAGCATTTT
NA,TRBJ2-5,few,TRBV18,CASSPYRAGETQYF,TGTGCCAGCTCACCCTACAGGGCTGGGGAGACCCAGTACTTC
NA,TRBJ2-7,NA,TRBV5-1,CASSLDPGIYGEQYF,TGCGCCAGCAGCTTGGACCCAGGTATTTATGGCGAGCAGTACTTC
TRBD2,TRBJ2-7,NA,TRBV10-1,CASSESGGEWEQYF,TGCGCCAGCAGTGAGAGCGGGGGAGAGTGGGAGCAGTACTTC
NA,TRBJ2-7,NA,TRBV29-1,CSVEQGGSYEQYF,TGCAGCGTTGAACAGGGGGGTTCCTACGAGCAGTACTTC
NA,TRBJ1-1,NA,TRBV6-5,CASKLREGGITEAFF,TGTGCCAGCAAACTAAGGGAGGGGGGAATCACTGAAGCTTTCTTT
TRBD1,TRBJ2-1,NA,TRBV6-1,CASSEQGAISSYNEQFF,TGTGCCAGCAGCGAACAGGGGGCGATTAGCTCCTACAATGAGCAGTTCTTC
NA,TRBJ2-1,NA,TRBV6-1,CASSDGTSHNEQFF,TGTGCCAGCAGTGACGGGACTTCTCACAATGAGCAGTTCTTC
TRBD2,TRBJ2-7,NA,TRBV5-1,CASSFSSGGTGEQYF,TGCGCCAGCAGCTTTTCTAGCGGGGGGACCGGGGAGCAGTACTTC
TRBD1,TRBJ1-1,once,TRBV29-1,CSVERGQGTEAFF,TGCAGCGTTGAGAGGGGGCAGGGGACTGAAGCTTTCTTT
TRBD1,TRBJ1-5,once,TRBV28,CASSILLVTGGRQPQHF,TGTGCCAGCAGCATCCTTTTGGTGACAGGGGGCCGTCAGCCCCAGCATTTT
TRBD2,TRBJ2-1,NA,TRBV11-1,CASSLNRLAEGGQFF,TGTGCCAGCAGCTTAAACAGACTAGCGGAGGGGGGGCAGTTCTTC